The 20 T cell receptor beta chains below come from one sample, sequenced in a study of shared T cell receptors in the human thymus. TCRdb keeps only in-frame clones here, not all; method: immunoSEQ multiplex PCR. The sample yields 720,000 or so clones, 80% to 90% seen once. These same records also appear under a second study, on human thymus T cells.

Material for sequencing was thymocytes. These receptors were taken from a girl under three years old with a congenital heart defect.

The CDR3 bases are TGTGCCAGCAGACAGGGGTTGTCTAATGAAAAACTGTTTTTT. It yields the protein CASRQGLSNEKLFF. The genes are TRBV11-2 and TRBJ1-4; 7 bases fit TRBD1. The CDR3 extends over 14 amino acids. In germline, CDR1 is SGHAT, CDR2 FQNNGV. J was trimmed by 3 bases and V by 6 bases; bases with no gene match: 4.

V usage is TRBV4-1 and J usage is TRBJ1-5; D gene uncertain. CDR1 MGHRA and CDR2 YSYEKL come from the germline V gene. Trimming stripped 2 bases from V and 2 bases from J, with 16 bases between. This CDR3 is built from 17 residues. As DNA, the CDR3 is TGCGCCAGCAGCCAATCCCCCTCCGAGGATGGCAATCAGCCCCAGCATTTT. Protein product: CASSQSPSEDGNQPQHF.

V and J are TRBV6-1 and TRBJ1-1; 7 bases match TRBD1. V dropped 7 bases and J dropped 4; count of bases not matched to a gene: 12. The length of the CDR3 is 15 residues. Germline V CDR1 and CDR2: MNHNS, SASEGT. The CDR3 nucleotides read TGTGCCAGCACCGAAAACAGGGGTGGGGGCACTGAAGCTTTCTTT. The encoded protein is CASTENRGGGTEAFF.

J is TRBJ1-5 and V is TRBV15; D is perhaps TRBD1 (5 bases). CDR1 LNHNV and CDR2 YYDKDF come from the germline V gene (reference sequence). V was pared by 1 base and J by 8 bases, with 15 bases between. This CDR3 is built from 15 residues. CDR3 protein: CATSRGRGDAKPQHF. The CDR3, as DNA: TGTGCCACCAGCAGAGGGCGGGGGGACGCTAAGCCCCAGCATTTT.

CDR3 DNA: TGTGCCAGCAGTCAATATAACCTTCTGGCGGGGGGCAACTCCTACAATGAGCAGTTCTTC. Amino acids: CASSQYNLLAGGNSYNEQFF. This chain uses TRBV6-4 with TRBJ2-1; TRBD2 aligns across 8 bases. V was pared by 5 bases and J by 0 bases, with 18 bases of the junction left unmatched. CDR1 and CDR2 from the germline V gene are MRHNA and SNTAGT. The CDR3 is 20 residues long.

The V and J genes are TRBV2 and TRBJ2-3, with a weak D call TRBD2 (6 bases). CDR3 length: 16 residues. Deletions cut 1 base from V and 2 bases from J, with 13 bases between. Germline V gives CDR1 SNHLY, CDR2 FYNNEI. The CDR3 region has the DNA TGTGCCAGCAGTGAAGGGGGCGGGGCGATCACAGATACGCAGTATTTT. This encodes CASSEGGGAITDTQYF.

Details on this clone: Other DNA sequences in this specimen translate into the identical CDR3. The V gene is TRBV5-6, the J gene TRBJ1-2, with TRBD1 matching over 8 bases. Trimming at V came to 4 bases and at J to 4 bases, leaving 6 bases not matched to a gene. CDR1 is SGHDT, CDR2 YYEEEE, per germline. This CDR3 has 14 residues. The CDR3 DNA reads as TGTGCCAGCAGCCCGGACAGGGCCCTCTATGGCTACACCTTC. The encoded protein is CASSPDRALYGYTF.

This clone showed up just once. V gene TRBV19 combines with J gene TRBJ1-2, with D unclear. The CDR3 runs 12 residues. Germline CDR1 and CDR2: LNHDA and SQIVND (reference sequence). V shed 3 bases and J shed 7 bases, with 9 bases lying between them. This CDR3 is CASSMFKSGYTF. CDR3 nucleotide sequence: TGTGCCAGTAGTATGTTTAAGAGTGGCTACACCTTC.

The rearrangement joins TRBV27 to TRBJ1-5; no definite D call. Trimming took off 5 bases at V and 0 bases at J, with 26 bases between the two ends. Germline-derived CDR1 and CDR2 are MNHEY and SMNVEV (reference sequence). The CDR3 runs to 20 residues. DNA for the CDR3: TGTGCCAGCAGTCCTATTTGCACGGGAGCCGCCGGTAGTAGCAATCAGCCCCAGCATTTT. It specifies CASSPICTGAAGSSNQPQHF.

The rearrangement joins TRBV27 to TRBJ1-4, with a tentative D call TRBD1 (5 bases). The germline CDR1 and CDR2 sequences are MNHEY and SMNVEV (reference sequence). Trimming shortened V by 2 bases and J by 7 bases, and 14 bases separated the two germline ends. The CDR3 has 15 residues. CDR3 sequence reads: CASSLRQGSGEKLFF. The CDR3 DNA reads as TGTGCCAGCAGTTTAAGGCAGGGTTCGGGTGAAAAACTGTTTTTT.

This chain links TRBV14 with TRBJ2-7, with 12 bases that match TRBD1. The CDR3 loop spans 13 amino acids. V shed 8 bases and J 6 bases; nucleotides not matched to a gene: 5. Germline V gives CDR1 SGHDN, CDR2 FVKESK. The CDR3 region has the DNA TGTGCCAGCCTCGGGACAGGGGGCTCCGAGCAGTACTTC. Its translation is CASLGTGGSEQYF.

J is TRBJ1-2 and V is TRBV10-3; TRBD1 matches 11 bases. The CDR3 totals 13 residues. CDR1 and CDR2 (germline): ENHRY, SYGVKD. The junction had 9 bases not matched to a gene; V was cut back by 10 bases and J by 8 bases. The CDR3 protein is CATPGQGAGGYTF. The CDR3 DNA reads TGTGCCACACCCGGACAGGGGGCAGGGGGCTACACCTTC.

This clone was picked up a small number of times. The V gene is TRBV7-2, the J gene TRBJ1-4; D unresolved. CDR1 SGHTA and CDR2 FQGNSA come from the germline V gene. V lost 2 bases, J lost 8 bases, and 18 bases lay in between. The CDR3 extends over 16 amino acids. The CDR3 coding sequence is TGTGCCAGCAGCTTAAGCCCCTCCCCGCGTCGGGAAAAACTGTTTTTT. It translates to CASSLSPSPRREKLFF.

The table lists this clone with a count of one. V gene TRBV6-1 combines with J gene TRBJ2-5; tentative D call: TRBD2 (6 bases). The CDR3 contains 14 residues. Looked up from germline, CDR1 is MNHNS and CDR2 is SASEGT. The V end was cut by 2 bases, the J end by 5 bases, with 12 bases between. CDR3 in amino acids: CASSEQRLVETQYF. The CDR3, as DNA: TGTGCCAGCAGTGAACAGCGACTAGTGGAGACCCAGTACTTC.

The chain recombines TRBV7-6 with TRBJ2-7; 12 bases are a match to TRBD1. The CDR3 covers 15 residues. The trim removed 5 bases at V and 5 bases at J, leaving 7 bases unmatched. Germline CDR1 reads SGHVS; CDR2 reads FNYEAQ. The CDR3 DNA follows: TGTGCCAGCAGCCCGGGGACAGGGGGCACCAACGAGCAGTACTTC. This gives the protein CASSPGTGGTNEQYF.

The gene calls are TRBV5-1 and TRBJ2-3; 10 nucleotides match TRBD1. V shed 5 bases, J shed 7 bases, and the junction held 7 bases outside the gene matches. Germline V CDR1 and CDR2: SGHRS, YFSETQ. This CDR3 is built from 14 residues. The CDR3, as DNA: TGCGCCAGCAGAGCGGGACAGGGGATGTATACGCAGTATTTT. This translates into CASRAGQGMYTQYF.

In its sample, this clone was seen once. The chain joins TRBV9 to TRBJ2-3, with 9 positions matching TRBD2. Germline V lookup: CDR1 SGDLS, CDR2 YYNGEE. The CDR3 is 16 residues long. The V gene end was trimmed by 4 bases and the J gene end by 1 base; junction bases not matched to a gene: 7. CDR3 bases: TGTGCCAGCAGCCCCCCCACTAGCGGGCGCACAGATACGCAGTATTTT. Residues: CASSPPTSGRTDTQYF.

This rearrangement joins TRBV14 to TRBJ2-1; D remains ambiguous. CDR1 is SGHDN and CDR2 is FVKESK in the germline V gene. V was trimmed by 6 bases and J by 0 bases, leaving 12 bases between them. This CDR3 comprises 15 residues. The CDR3 sequence: CASSHNPSSYNEQFF. The CDR3 nucleotides are TGTGCCAGCAGTCACAACCCCAGCTCCTACAATGAGCAGTTCTTC.

This clone was seen a handful of times. The chain uses TRBV7-9 and TRBJ1-3; TRBD1 matches 8 bases. The junction had 3 bases not matched to a gene; V was cut back by 5 bases and J by 0 bases. The CDR3 extends over 15 amino acids. Per the germline V gene, CDR1 is SEHNR and CDR2 is FQNEAQ (reference sequence). The CDR3 nucleotides read TGTGCCAGCAGCGGGACAGGCTCCTCTGGAAACACCATATATTTT. Its protein is CASSGTGSSGNTIYF.

The J gene is TRBJ2-1, the V gene TRBV6-6, with a tentative D call TRBD2 (5 bases). Germline CDR1 MNHNY, CDR2 SVGAGI (reference sequence). Trimming shortened V by 0 bases and J by 10 bases, and 10 bases separated the two germline ends. This CDR3 has 13 residues. CDR3 sequence reads: CASSYSRAWEQFF. CDR3 coding DNA: TGTGCCAGCAGTTACTCGAGGGCTTGGGAGCAGTTCTTC.